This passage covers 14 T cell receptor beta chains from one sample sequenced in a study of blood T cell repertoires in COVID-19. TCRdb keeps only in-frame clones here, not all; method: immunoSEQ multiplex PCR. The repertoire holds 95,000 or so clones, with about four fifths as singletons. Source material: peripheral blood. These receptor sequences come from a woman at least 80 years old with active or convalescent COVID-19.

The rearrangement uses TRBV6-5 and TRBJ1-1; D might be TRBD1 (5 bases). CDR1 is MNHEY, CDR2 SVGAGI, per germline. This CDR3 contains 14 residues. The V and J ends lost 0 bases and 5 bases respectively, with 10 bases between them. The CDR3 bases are TGTGCCAGCAGTTACTCTCAGGGCGGAACTGAAGCTTTCTTT. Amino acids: CASSYSQGGTEAFF.

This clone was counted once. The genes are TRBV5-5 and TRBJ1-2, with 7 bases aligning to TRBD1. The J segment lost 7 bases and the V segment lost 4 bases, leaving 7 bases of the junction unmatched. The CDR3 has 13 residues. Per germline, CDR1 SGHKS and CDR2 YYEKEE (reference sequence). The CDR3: CASSLTGAGGYTF. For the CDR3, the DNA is TGTGCCAGCAGCCTCACAGGGGCGGGTGGCTACACCTTC.

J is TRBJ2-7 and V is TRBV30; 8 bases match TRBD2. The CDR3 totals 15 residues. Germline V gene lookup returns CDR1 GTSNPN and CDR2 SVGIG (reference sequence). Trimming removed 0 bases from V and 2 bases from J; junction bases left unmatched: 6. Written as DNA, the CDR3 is TGTGCCTGGAGTGTCCGGGGGGGAATTGCCTACGAGCAGTACTTC. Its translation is CAWSVRGGIAYEQYF.

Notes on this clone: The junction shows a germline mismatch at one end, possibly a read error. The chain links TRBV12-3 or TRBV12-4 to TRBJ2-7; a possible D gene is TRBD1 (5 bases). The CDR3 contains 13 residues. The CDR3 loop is CVSSSGSGREQYF. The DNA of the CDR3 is TGTGTCAGCAGTTCAGGGTCTGGGCGCGAGCAGTACTTC.

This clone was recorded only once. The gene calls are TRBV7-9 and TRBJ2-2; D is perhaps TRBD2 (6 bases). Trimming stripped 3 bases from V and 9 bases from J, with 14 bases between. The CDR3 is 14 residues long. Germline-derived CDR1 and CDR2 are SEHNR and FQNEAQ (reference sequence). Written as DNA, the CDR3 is TGTGCCAGCAGCTTGTTAGGAGGGGAGAGGGAGCTGTTTTTT. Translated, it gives CASSLLGGERELFF.

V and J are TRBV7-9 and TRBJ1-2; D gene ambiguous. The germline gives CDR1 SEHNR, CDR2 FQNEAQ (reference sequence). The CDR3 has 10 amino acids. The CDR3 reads CGGANYGYTF. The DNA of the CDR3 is TGTGGGGGAGCTAACTATGGCTACACCTTC. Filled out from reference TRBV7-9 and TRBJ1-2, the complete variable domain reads DTGVSQNPRHKITKRGQNVTFRCDPISEHNRLYWYRQTLGQGPEFLTYFQNEAQLEKSRLLSDRFSAERPKGSFSTLEIQRTEQGDSAMYLCGGANYGYTFGSGTRLTVV.

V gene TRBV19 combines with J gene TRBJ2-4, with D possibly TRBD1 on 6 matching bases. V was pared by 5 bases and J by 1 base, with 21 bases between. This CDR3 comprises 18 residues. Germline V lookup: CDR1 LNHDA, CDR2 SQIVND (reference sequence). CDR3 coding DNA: TGTGCCAGTAGTGCCTACCCTCAGGGGAAAACGGCCAAAAACATTCAGTACTTC. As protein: CASSAYPQGKTAKNIQYF.

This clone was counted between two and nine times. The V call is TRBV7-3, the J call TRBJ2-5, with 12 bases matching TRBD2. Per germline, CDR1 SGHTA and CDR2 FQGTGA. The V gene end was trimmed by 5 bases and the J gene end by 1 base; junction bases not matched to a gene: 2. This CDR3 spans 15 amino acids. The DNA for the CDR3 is TGTGCCAGCAGCAGGACTAGCGGGACCCAAGAGACCCAGTACTTC. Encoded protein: CASSRTSGTQETQYF.

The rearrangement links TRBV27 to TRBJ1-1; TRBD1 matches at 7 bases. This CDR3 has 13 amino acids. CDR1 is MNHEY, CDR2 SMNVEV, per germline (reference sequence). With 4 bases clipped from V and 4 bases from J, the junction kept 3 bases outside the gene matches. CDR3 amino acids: CASSSQGGTEAFF. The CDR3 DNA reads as TGTGCCAGCAGTTCCCAGGGGGGCACTGAAGCTTTCTTT.

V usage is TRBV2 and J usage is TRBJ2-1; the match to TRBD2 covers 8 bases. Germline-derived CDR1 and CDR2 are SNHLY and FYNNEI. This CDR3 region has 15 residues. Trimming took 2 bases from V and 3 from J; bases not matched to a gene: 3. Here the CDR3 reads CASSEQAGVYNEQFF. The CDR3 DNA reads TGTGCCAGCAGTGAACAAGCGGGGGTCTACAATGAGCAGTTCTTC. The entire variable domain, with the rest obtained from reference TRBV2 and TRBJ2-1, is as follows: EPEVTQTPSHQVTQMGQEVILRCVPISNHLYFYWYRQILGQKVEFLVSFYNNEISEKSEIFDDQFSVERPDGSNFTLKIRSTKLEDSAMYFCASSEQAGVYNEQFFGPGTRLTVL.

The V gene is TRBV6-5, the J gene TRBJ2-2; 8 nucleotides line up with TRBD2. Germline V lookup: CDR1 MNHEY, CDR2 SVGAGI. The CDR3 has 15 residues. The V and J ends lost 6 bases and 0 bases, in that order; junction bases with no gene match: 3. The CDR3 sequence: CASSLGLANTGELFF. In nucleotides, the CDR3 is TGTGCCAGCAGCCTGGGACTAGCGAACACCGGGGAGCTGTTTTTT.

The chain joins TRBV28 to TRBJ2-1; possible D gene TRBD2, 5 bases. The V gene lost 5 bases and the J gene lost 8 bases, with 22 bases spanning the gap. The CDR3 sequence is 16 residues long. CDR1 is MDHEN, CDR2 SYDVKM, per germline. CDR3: CASSPPLDGIGDEQFF. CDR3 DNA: TGTGCCAGCAGTCCCCCTTTAGACGGGATCGGGGATGAGCAGTTCTTC.

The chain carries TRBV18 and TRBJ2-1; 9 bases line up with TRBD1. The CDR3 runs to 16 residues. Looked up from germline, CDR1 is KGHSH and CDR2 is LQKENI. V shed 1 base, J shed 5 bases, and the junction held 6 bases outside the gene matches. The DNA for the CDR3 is TGTGCCAGCTCACCACTGTCTGGACAGGGGAACAATGAGCAGTTCTTC. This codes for CASSPLSGQGNNEQFF.

The chain's CDR3 is CASSWTGGSTDTQYF. CDR3 DNA: TGTGCCAGCAGTTGGACAGGGGGAAGCACAGATACGCAGTATTTT. The V and J genes are TRBV28 and TRBJ2-3, with TRBD1 matching over 10 bases. This CDR3 contains 15 residues. Trimming at V came to 4 bases and at J to 0 bases, leaving 1 base not matched to a gene. CDR1 is MDHEN and CDR2 is SYDVKM in the germline V gene.